This paragraph covers one TCR beta chain sequence. Germline loops: CDR1 SGHDT, CDR2 YYEEEE. The CDR3 has 18 amino acids. J lost 3 bases, V lost 0 bases, and 9 bases had no gene match. Libraries were prepared by immunoSEQ multiplex PCR; TCRdb keeps only in-frame clonotypes and omits some of them. The table shows 200,000 to 250,000 clones, with around 87% occurring only once. The sample belongs to a study of blood T cell repertoires in COVID-19. Study-wide context: From the United States, Italy and Spain came samples of acute and convalescent COVID-19.

This TCR came from a woman in her 50s who had recovered from COVID-19. The V gene is TRBV5-6, the J gene TRBJ2-3; 11 bases match TRBD2. The sample comprised PBMCs or T cells enriched from blood (not recorded which). CDR3 coding DNA: TGTGCCAGCAGCTTGGCACTAGCGGGAGATGCGGCTACAGATACGCAGTATTTT. Amino acids: CASSLALAGDAATDTQYF.